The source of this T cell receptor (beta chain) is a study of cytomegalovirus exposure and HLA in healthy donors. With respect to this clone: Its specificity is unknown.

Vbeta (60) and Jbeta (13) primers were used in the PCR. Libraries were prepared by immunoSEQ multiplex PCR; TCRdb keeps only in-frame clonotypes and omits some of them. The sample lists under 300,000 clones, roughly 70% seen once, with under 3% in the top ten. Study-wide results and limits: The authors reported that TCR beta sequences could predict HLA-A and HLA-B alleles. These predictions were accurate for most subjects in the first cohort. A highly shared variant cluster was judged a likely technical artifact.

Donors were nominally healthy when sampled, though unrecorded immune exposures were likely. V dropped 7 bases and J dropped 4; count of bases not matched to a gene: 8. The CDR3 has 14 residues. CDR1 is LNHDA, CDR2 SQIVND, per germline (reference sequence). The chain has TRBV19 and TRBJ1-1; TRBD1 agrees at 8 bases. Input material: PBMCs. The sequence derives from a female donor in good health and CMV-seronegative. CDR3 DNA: TGTGCCAGTACCCCAGGGGGCCCGGGCACTGAAGCTTTCTTT. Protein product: CASTPGGPGTEAFF.